This T cell receptor (beta chain) originates from a study of human T cells and chemical hapten exposure listed by TCRdb under 2021. As for the study more broadly: For sensitization, 2% DPC in acetone was applied to a roughly 2 cm by roughly 2 cm area of upper inner arm skin. Patients additionally received weekly therapeutic DPC doses to the scalp throughout the approximately 22-week study period. Patch testing on the upper back used Finn chambers containing 0.01% DPC, with scoring done after 6 days according to International Contact Dermatitis Research Group standards. The mostly female patient cohort included alopecia areata with under or over 50% scalp involvement, alopecia totalis and alopecia universalis. The libraries were sequenced as a pool, and the TCR yield per sample differed mostly because of small variations in library volumes within the pool. Peripheral blood TCR repertoire changes were tracked in vivo in alopecia patients during primary and secondary sensitization to the hapten diphenylcyclopropenone (DPC). Blood samples were taken from patients before sensitization (week 0) and then at 2, 6 and about 24 weeks after DPC sensitization. Blood for TCR sequencing was provided by twenty-nine alopecia patients at one to four time points (pre-sensitization, 2, 6 and 24 weeks). The full study reports these points: Patch test score correlated positively with the number of PT1 expanded TCRs, reaching significance at thresholds 8, 16 and 32 but not at 4. Expanded TCRs formed significantly more large CDR3 similarity clusters than pre-sensitization or healthy control sets, consistent with antigen-driven responses. Repeated subsampling changed both the strength of the expansion versus patch-test correlation and the threshold at which that correlation became significant. The number of TCRs above 1 in 1000 frequency did not change with DPC sensitization; there was no evidence of global repertoire structure alterations. Because all patients had alopecia, a presumed autoimmune disease, the immune response of the patients might differ from that of healthy individuals.

The sample holds a few counts of this clonotype. The antigen it binds to is not known. Base qualities are not provided; no much larger clone lies one nucleotide away. Read against the paper, the sample's time point label means: patch test 3, about 24 weeks after DPC sensitization. The sample's treatment or condition label is to be understood as: therapeutic diphenylcyclopropenone sensitization with weekly scalp DPC. At every patch-test visit, the blood draw took place before the patch test was put on. Patients were eligible if aged 18 to 70, diagnosed with alopecia and judged suitable for DPC therapy, and pregnant patients were excluded. Total RNA was extracted from unfractionated whole blood collected in Tempus Blood RNA tubes. The library was built by means of RACE. Sequencing took place on a NextSeq 500. Library preparation attached unique molecular identifiers to individual cDNA molecules for quantitative, reproducible TCR counting. Both TCR alpha and TCR beta chains were sequenced from each blood RNA sample. The paper's processing steps were these. A median of around 96,000 TCRs per sample was observed, with a range of 23,224 to 690,600. The Decombinator software suite was used to annotate the V, J and CDR3 of the TCR reads. For PS versus PT1 abundance plots, all samples were subsampled to the same number of TCRs (28,000). TCRs were defined as expanded if absent before sensitization and observed at least eight times at the 2-week time point. TCRdb cleaned the public reads at Q25 with fastp, built clones with MiXCR and kept in-frame beta chains. Every distinct CDR3 protein forms one entry, paired with its most common genes and DNA. The V and J calls here are based on TCRdb, not the publication. The sample has 90,000 to 110,000 distinct CDR3 sequences on record, nearly 35% of them singletons. The ten largest make up roughly 2.6% of the sample.

Looking up the germline V gene yields CDR1 MDHEN and CDR2 SYDVKM. The junction carries 17 bases between V and J, which are trimmed by 6 bases and 0 bases respectively. The CDR3 measures 16 amino acids from cysteine to phenylalanine. Left in the record is the CDR3 DNA by itself, 48 bases read in frame from the first base. The sample consisted of whole blood, taken in connection with sensitization to the hapten diphenylcyclopropenone (DPC). Recombination connected TRBV28 to TRBJ1-2, with the identity of the D gene unclear. This TCR derives from a man in his forties with alopecia areata. Some clones in this sample may be carry-over from other donors' samples. The CDR3 region: CASRRVVVGANYGYTF. The DNA sequence reads TGTGCCAGCAGACGGGTAGTGGTGGGAGCTAACTATGGCTACACCTTC.